Following are 4 T cell receptor beta chains from one sample sequenced in a study of blood T cell repertoires in COVID-19. Some clones are missing from TCRdb's copy, which holds only in-frame ones; the method was immunoSEQ multiplex PCR. The profile shows a few hundred thousand clones, 83% of them singletons. Sequencing was done on a sample of peripheral blood. Receptors were obtained from a woman in her fifties or sixties with acute or convalescent COVID-19.

The chain links TRBV20-1 to TRBJ2-1; 10 nucleotides align to TRBD2. The CDR3 has 15 residues. Trimming removed 3 bases from V and 7 bases from J; junction bases left unmatched: 9. Germline values: CDR1 DFQATT, CDR2 SNEGSKA (reference sequence). The CDR3 loop is CSASTLAGVRNEQFF. The CDR3 DNA follows: TGCAGTGCTAGTACCCTAGCGGGGGTGAGGAATGAGCAGTTCTTC.

Comments on this clone: Other DNA sequences in this sample translate to the same CDR3. The chain carries TRBV20-1 and TRBJ2-7; D is undetermined. V lost 5 bases to trimming and J lost 2 bases, with 7 bases between them. The length of the CDR3 is 11 residues. Looked up from germline, CDR1 is DFQATT and CDR2 is SNEGSKA (reference sequence). The CDR3 is CSAYSTYEQYF. CDR3 nucleotides: TGCAGTGCTTACTCTACCTACGAGCAGTACTTC.

The rearrangement uses TRBV19 and TRBJ1-5; D unclear. Germline loops: CDR1 LNHDA, CDR2 SQIVND (reference sequence). Trimming took off 3 bases at V and 0 bases at J, with 9 bases between the two ends. The CDR3 has 15 amino acids. The CDR3 sequence: CASSMVAGSNQPQHF. The CDR3 DNA reads as TGTGCCAGTAGTATGGTGGCAGGTAGCAATCAGCCCCAGCATTTT.

The CDR3 sequence is CASSSGVQETQYF. Here the CDR3 DNA reads TGCGCCAGCAGCTCCGGGGTTCAGGAGACCCAGTACTTC. The gene calls are TRBV5-1 and TRBJ2-5, with TRBD2 as a possible D gene (5 bases). Germline V lookup: CDR1 SGHRS, CDR2 YFSETQ. This CDR3 is 13 amino acids long. V was trimmed by 3 bases and J by 5 bases, leaving 11 bases between them.